The clone carrying this T cell receptor beta chain was seen at least ten times. Its specificity is unknown. The data were taken from a study of T cell repertoires in cytomegalovirus infection. Study context: CMV infection plus the matching HLA type was flagged by public TCR beta signatures.

Per germline, CDR1 DFQATT and CDR2 SNEGSKA (reference sequence). Trimming removed 4 bases at V and 6 bases at J, with 13 bases between. There are 13 residues in the CDR3. Via MiXCR, TCRdb re-called the reads, giving one row per CDR3 protein. The data show approximately 770,000 distinct CDR3 sequences, around 29% seen once. V is TRBV20-1 and J is TRBJ2-1, with D hard to call. This TCR was sampled from a human donor in good health (CMV status not recorded). Some clones in this sample may be carry-over from other donors' samples. This material consisted of cultured CD8+ T cells from PBMCs, taken from culture after CMV antigen stimulation. The CDR3 here is CSATYRVLNEQFF. CDR3 DNA: TGCAGTGCTACGTACCGAGTTCTCAATGAGCAGTTCTTC.